One and the same sample provided the 4 T cell receptor beta chains below, sequenced in a study of blood T cell repertoires in COVID-19. Measured with immunoSEQ multiplex PCR; TCRdb has only the in-frame clones, and not every one. Altogether about 250,000 clones are present, approximately 84% being singletons, with the ten largest covering under 8%. The sequenced sample consisted of PBMCs or T cells enriched from blood (not recorded which). The origin of the receptors is a woman in her forties or fifties who had been exposed to COVID-19.

The rearrangement uses TRBV30 and TRBJ2-5; 8 positions agree with TRBD1. V lost 2 bases and J lost 5; bases outside the gene matches: 4. CDR3 length equals 13 residues. Germline assignment: CDR1 GTSNPN and CDR2 SVGIG (reference sequence). CDR3 bases: TGTGCCTGGAGTACAGGGGGGCGGGAGACCCAGTACTTC. It encodes CAWSTGGRETQYF.

The chain has TRBV18 and TRBJ1-2; 9 bases align to TRBD1. The CDR3 runs to 14 residues. The germline V gene has CDR1 KGHSH and CDR2 LQKENI. J gave up 6 bases and V 3 bases, and 5 bases lay outside the gene matches. CDR3 nucleotides: TGTGCCAGCTCACCTCCGGACAGGGGTAATGGCTACACCTTC. Translated, it gives CASSPPDRGNGYTF.

This chain connects TRBV7-9 to TRBJ1-3; possible D gene TRBD1, 6 bases. Per the germline V gene, CDR1 is SEHNR and CDR2 is FQNEAQ (reference sequence). The CDR3 is 16 residues long. V dropped 7 bases and J dropped 2 bases, with 18 bases sitting between them. For the CDR3, the DNA is TGTGCCAGCACCTTGACAGGATCCTCGGCTGGAAACACCATATATTTT. It yields the protein CASTLTGSSAGNTIYF. The variable domain in full, completed from reference TRBV7-9 and TRBJ1-3, reads DTGVSQNPRHKITKRGQNVTFRCDPISEHNRLYWYRQTLGQGPEFLTYFQNEAQLEKSRLLSDRFSAERPKGSFSTLEIQRTEQGDSAMYLCASTLTGSSAGNTIYFGEGSWLTVV.

V is TRBV5-6 and J is TRBJ2-7; 9 bases match TRBD1. Germline CDR1 is SGHDT and CDR2 is YYEEEE. V dropped 2 bases and J dropped 5; count of bases not matched to a gene: 11. CDR3 size: 16 residues. CDR3: CASSLPGQGVSHEQYF. CDR3 in DNA: TGTGCCAGCAGCTTACCGGGACAGGGAGTAAGCCACGAGCAGTACTTC.